Listed here are 7 T cell receptor beta chains from one sample, sequenced in a study of CD8 T cells in Susac syndrome. An amount of RNA that ranged from roughly 0.5 to 1 ug was reverse transcribed with random hexamers. TCRdb itself ran the immunoSEQ multiplex PCR reads through MiXCR, one entry per CDR3 protein. The sample lists about 120,000 distinct CDR3 sequences, 96% occurring once. The specimen was CD4+ T cells from PBMCs. These receptors all stem from a human donor with Susac syndrome.

J is TRBJ2-1 and V is TRBV28, with D uncertain. Trimming removed 5 bases from V and 8 bases from J, with 19 bases in between. The CDR3 is made up of 15 amino acids. Looked up from germline, CDR1 is MDHEN and CDR2 is SYDVKM. CDR3 region: CASSTRASTRDEQFF. CDR3 sequence (DNA): TGTGCCAGCAGTACAAGGGCCTCTACAAGGGATGAGCAGTTCTTC.

The chain combines TRBV5-1 with TRBJ1-2, with D perhaps matching TRBD1 (6 bases). CDR3 length equals 14 residues. Looked up from germline, CDR1 is SGHRS and CDR2 is YFSETQ. V was trimmed by 2 bases and J by 2 bases, leaving 10 bases between them. The CDR3 here is CASSFGQGNYGYTF. In nucleotides, the CDR3 is TGCGCCAGCAGCTTTGGGCAGGGGAACTATGGCTACACCTTC.

This chain joins TRBV9 and TRBJ2-1; 13 bases fit TRBD2. Trimming removed 3 bases from V and 5 bases from J; junction bases left unmatched: 5. The CDR3 sequence is 16 residues long. Per germline, CDR1 SGDLS and CDR2 YYNGEE. CDR3 sequence: CASSAMGLAGNNEQFF. Written as DNA, the CDR3 is TGTGCCAGCAGCGCTATGGGACTAGCGGGAAACAATGAGCAGTTCTTC.

CDR3 sequence (DNA): TGTGCCAGCAGGACCGGGTTGCCCGTAGGCTACACCTTC. Amino acids: CASRTGLPVGYTF. This chain links TRBV28 with TRBJ1-2; D not resolved. This CDR3 region has 13 residues. Germline V gene lookup returns CDR1 MDHEN and CDR2 SYDVKM. V was pared by 6 bases and J by 8 bases, with 16 bases between.

CDR3 DNA: TGTGCCAGCAGGATAAGCGGGAGCGGGATCGGGGAGCTGTTTTTT. Protein sequence: CASRISGSGIGELFF. The genes are TRBV28 and TRBJ2-2, with 8 bases aligning to TRBD2. This CDR3 has 15 amino acids. The junction had 10 bases not matched to a gene; V was cut back by 6 bases and J by 7 bases. Germline V gene lookup returns CDR1 MDHEN and CDR2 SYDVKM.

V gene TRBV7-8 combines with J gene TRBJ2-5, with a weak D call TRBD1 (6 bases). V was pared by 5 bases and J by 1 base, with 11 bases between. The CDR3 is 14 amino acids. The V gene's germline CDR1 is SGHVS and CDR2 FQNEAQ. The CDR3 protein is CASSQGTPQETQYF. CDR3 nucleotide sequence: TGTGCCAGCAGCCAGGGGACACCCCAAGAGACCCAGTACTTC.

CDR3 sequence reads: CASSFPTAGHEKLFF. In DNA, the CDR3 is TGTGCCAGCAGTTTCCCTACAGCTGGCCATGAAAAACTGTTTTTT. The V and J genes are TRBV12-3 or TRBV12-4 and TRBJ1-4, with unresolved D. V shed 3 bases and J shed 6 bases, with 14 bases lying between them. The CDR3 has 15 amino acids.